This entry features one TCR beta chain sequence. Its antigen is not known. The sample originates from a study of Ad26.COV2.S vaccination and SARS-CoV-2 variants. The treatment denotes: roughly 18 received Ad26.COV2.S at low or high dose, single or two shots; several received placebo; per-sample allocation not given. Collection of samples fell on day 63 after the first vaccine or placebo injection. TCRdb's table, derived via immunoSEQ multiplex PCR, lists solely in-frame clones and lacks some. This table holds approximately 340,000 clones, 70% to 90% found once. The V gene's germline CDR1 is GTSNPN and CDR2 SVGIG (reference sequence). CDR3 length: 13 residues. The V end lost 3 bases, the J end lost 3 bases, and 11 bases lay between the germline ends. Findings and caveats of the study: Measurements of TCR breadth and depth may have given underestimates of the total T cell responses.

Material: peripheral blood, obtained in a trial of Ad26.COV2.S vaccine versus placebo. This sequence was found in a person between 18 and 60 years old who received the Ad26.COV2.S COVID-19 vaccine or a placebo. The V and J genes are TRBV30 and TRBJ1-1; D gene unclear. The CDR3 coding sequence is TGTGCCTGGAGGTCAGCTGGGGACACTGAAGCTTTCTTT. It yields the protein CAWRSAGDTEAFF.